This record concerns one TCR beta chain sequence. The CDR3 contains 17 residues. The ends were cut back, 4 bases at V and 5 bases at J, with 20 bases in the middle. Per the germline V gene, CDR1 is MDHEN and CDR2 is SYDVKM. This specimen belongs to a study of control samples from healthy donors and cancer patients. Libraries were prepared by immunoSEQ multiplex PCR; TCRdb keeps only in-frame clonotypes and omits some of them. Counted here are over 150,000 clones, 96% occurring once; the ten biggest clones make up 0.85% to 1.3%. This sequence was found in a woman in her thirties in good health. V gene TRBV28 combines with J gene TRBJ2-2, with D perhaps being TRBD1 or TRBD2 (5 bases each). The sample taken for sequencing was blood. The CDR3 spells CASSSTQVEGWTGELFF. The CDR3 bases are TGTGCCAGCAGTTCCACTCAGGTTGAGGGGTGGACCGGGGAGCTGTTTTTT.